Each of the 5 T cell receptor beta chains below was sequenced from the same sample in a study of radiation and T cells in renal cell carcinoma. Documented time point: blood 4 weeks post-SBRT, at nephrectomy. The treatment denotes: 15 Gy SBRT to primary tumor, nephrectomy 4 weeks later. Assay used: immunoSEQ multiplex PCR; TCRdb lists only in-frame clones, some missing. The sample records some 78,000 clones, roughly 87% being singletons. This sample comprised blood, obtained from a patient whose treatment included radiotherapy and nephrectomy. Source of these receptors: a woman between 65 and 79 years old with renal cell carcinoma.

The chain uses TRBV7-9 and TRBJ2-2; TRBD2 matches 8 bases. V shed 1 base, J shed 5 bases, and the junction held 6 bases outside the gene matches. CDR1 SEHNR and CDR2 FQNEAQ come from the germline V gene (reference sequence). This CDR3 region has 16 residues. The CDR3 here is CASSLGKRGRTGELFF. The DNA of the CDR3 is TGTGCCAGCAGCTTAGGAAAGCGGGGGAGAACCGGGGAGCTGTTTTTT.

The rearrangement links TRBV9 to TRBJ2-5, with unresolved D. The CDR3 is 14 amino acids. In germline, CDR1 is SGDLS, CDR2 YYNGEE. Trimming left V 2 bases short and J 4 bases short, with 12 bases between. The CDR3 DNA reads TGTGCCAGCAGCGTGCAGAGTTTAGGAGAGACCCAGTACTTC. It codes for CASSVQSLGETQYF.

The chain is built from TRBV28 and TRBJ2-7; D not certain. The V end lost 4 bases, the J end lost 0 bases, and 7 bases lay between the germline ends. The CDR3 has 13 amino acids. Germline V CDR1 and CDR2: MDHEN, SYDVKM. This CDR3 is CASSYLGSYEQYF. The CDR3, as DNA: TGTGCCAGCAGTTACCTAGGCTCCTACGAGCAGTACTTC.

This chain joins TRBV7-9 and TRBJ2-3, with D possibly TRBD2 on 6 matching bases. The CDR3 contains 13 residues. Germline V gene data show CDR1 as SEHNR and CDR2 as FQNEAQ (reference sequence). V lost 3 bases and J 8 bases, leaving 12 bases between the germline ends. CDR3 amino acids: CASSLEGIGTQYF. The CDR3 DNA follows: TGTGCCAGCAGCTTGGAGGGAATCGGTACGCAGTATTTT.

This rearrangement joins TRBV30 to TRBJ2-7; possible D gene TRBD2, 6 bases. Germline V lookup: CDR1 GTSNPN, CDR2 SVGIG (reference sequence). CDR3 length: 13 residues. The V gene lost 0 bases and the J gene lost 6 bases, with 12 bases spanning the gap. The CDR3 loop reads CAWSVGGWVEQYF. The CDR3 region has the DNA TGTGCCTGGAGTGTCGGGGGTTGGGTCGAGCAGTACTTC.